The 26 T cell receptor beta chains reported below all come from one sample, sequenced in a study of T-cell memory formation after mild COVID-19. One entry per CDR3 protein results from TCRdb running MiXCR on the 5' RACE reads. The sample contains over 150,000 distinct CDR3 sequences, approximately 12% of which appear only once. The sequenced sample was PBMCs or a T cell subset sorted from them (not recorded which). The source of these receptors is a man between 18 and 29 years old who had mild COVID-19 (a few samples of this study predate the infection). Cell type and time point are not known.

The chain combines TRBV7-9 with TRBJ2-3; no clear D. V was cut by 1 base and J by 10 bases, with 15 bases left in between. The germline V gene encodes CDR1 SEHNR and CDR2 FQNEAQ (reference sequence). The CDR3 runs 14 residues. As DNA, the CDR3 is TGTGCCAGCAGCTTAGACTCTGGTCCTGCTCCGCAGTATTTT. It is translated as CASSLDSGPAPQYF.

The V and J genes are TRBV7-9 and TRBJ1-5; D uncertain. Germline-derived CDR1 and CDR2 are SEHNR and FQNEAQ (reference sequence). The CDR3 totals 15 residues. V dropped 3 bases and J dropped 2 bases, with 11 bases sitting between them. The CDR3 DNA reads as TGTGCCAGCAGCTTTGGGGAATCGGGCAATCAGCCCCAGCATTTT. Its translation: CASSFGESGNQPQHF.

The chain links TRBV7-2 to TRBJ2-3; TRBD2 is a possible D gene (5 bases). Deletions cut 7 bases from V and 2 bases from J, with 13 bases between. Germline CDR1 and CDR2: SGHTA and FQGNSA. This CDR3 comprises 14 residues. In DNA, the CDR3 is TGTGCCAGCACCCATCCGGGGTACACAGATACGCAGTATTTT. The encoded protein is CASTHPGYTDTQYF.

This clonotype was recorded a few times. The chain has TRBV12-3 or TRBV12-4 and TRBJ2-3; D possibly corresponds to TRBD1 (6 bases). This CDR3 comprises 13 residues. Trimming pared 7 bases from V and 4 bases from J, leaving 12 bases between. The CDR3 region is CASTHRVADTQYF. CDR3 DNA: TGTGCCAGCACCCACAGGGTAGCAGATACGCAGTATTTT.

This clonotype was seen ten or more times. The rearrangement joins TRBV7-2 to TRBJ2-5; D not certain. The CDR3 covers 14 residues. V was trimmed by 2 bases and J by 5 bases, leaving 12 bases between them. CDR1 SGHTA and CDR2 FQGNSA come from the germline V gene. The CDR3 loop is CASSLIPLGETQYF. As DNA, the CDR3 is TGTGCCAGCAGCTTAATCCCGCTGGGGGAGACCCAGTACTTC.

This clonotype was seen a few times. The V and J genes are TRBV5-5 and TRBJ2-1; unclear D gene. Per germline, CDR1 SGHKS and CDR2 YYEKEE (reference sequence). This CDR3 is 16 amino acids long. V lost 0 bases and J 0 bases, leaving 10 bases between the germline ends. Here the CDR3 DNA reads TGTGCCAGCAGCTTGGAAGCCCGGGCCTCCTACAATGAGCAGTTCTTC. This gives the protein CASSLEARASYNEQFF. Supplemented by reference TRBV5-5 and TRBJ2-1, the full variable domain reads DAGVTQSPTHLIKTRGQQVTLRCSPISGHKSVSWYQQVLGQGPQFIFQYYEKEERGRGNFPDRFSARQFPNYSSELNVNALLLGDSALYLCASSLEARASYNEQFFGPGTRLTVL.

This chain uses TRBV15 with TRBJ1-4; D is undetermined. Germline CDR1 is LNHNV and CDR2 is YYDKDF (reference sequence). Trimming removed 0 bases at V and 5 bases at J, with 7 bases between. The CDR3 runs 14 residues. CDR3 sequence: CATSRDPGNEKLFF. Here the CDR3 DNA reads TGTGCCACCAGCAGAGATCCGGGGAATGAAAAACTGTTTTTT.

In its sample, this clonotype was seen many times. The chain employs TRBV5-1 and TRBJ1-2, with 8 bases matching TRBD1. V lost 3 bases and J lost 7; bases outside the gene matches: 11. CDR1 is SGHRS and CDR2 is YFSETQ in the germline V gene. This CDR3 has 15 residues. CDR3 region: CASSYDSGGGGGYTF. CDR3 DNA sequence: TGCGCCAGCAGCTACGATTCAGGGGGCGGAGGTGGCTACACCTTC.

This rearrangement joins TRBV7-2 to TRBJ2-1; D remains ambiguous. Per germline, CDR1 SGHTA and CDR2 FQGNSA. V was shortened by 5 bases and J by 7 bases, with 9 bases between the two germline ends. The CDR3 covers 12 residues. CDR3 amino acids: CASSPSRNEQFF. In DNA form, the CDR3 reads TGTGCCAGCAGCCCGTCTAGAAATGAGCAGTTCTTC.

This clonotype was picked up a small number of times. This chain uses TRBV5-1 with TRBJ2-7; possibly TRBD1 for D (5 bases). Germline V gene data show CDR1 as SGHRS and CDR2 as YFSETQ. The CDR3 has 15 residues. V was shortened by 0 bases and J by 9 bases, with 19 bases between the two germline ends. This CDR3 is CASSLAYGALSVQYF. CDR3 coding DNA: TGCGCCAGCAGCTTGGCCTATGGGGCGCTGAGTGTGCAGTACTTC.

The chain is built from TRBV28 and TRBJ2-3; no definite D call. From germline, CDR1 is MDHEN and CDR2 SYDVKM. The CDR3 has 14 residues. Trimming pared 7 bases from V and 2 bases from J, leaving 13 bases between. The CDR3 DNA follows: TGTGCCAGCAAATCTCGCGGCCCCACAGATACGCAGTATTTT. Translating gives CASKSRGPTDTQYF.

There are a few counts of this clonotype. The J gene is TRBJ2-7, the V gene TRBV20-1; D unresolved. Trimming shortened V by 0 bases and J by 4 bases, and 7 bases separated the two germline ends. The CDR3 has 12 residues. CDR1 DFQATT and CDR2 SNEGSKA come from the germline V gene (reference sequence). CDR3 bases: TGCAGTGCTAGAGATATTACGTACGAGCAGTACTTC. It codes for CSARDITYEQYF.

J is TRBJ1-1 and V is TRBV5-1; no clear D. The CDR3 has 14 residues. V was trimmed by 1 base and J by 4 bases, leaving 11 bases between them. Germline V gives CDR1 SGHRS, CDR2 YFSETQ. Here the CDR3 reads CASSLTTTLTEAFF. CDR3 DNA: TGCGCCAGCAGCTTGACGACCACTCTCACTGAAGCTTTCTTT.

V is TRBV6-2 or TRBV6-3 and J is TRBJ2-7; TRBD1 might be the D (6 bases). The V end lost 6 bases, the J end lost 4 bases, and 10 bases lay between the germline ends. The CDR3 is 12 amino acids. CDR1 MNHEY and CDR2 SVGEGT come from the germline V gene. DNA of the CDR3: TGTGCCAGCAGCTCAACAGGGTACGAGCAGTACGTC. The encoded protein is CASSSTGYEQYV.

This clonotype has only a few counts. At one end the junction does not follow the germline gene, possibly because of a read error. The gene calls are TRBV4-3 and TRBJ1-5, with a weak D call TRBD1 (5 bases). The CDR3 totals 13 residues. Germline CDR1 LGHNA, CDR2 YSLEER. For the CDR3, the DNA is TGTGCCAGCAGCCAAGATGGGGGGCAGCCCCAGCATTTT. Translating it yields CASSQDGGQPQHF.

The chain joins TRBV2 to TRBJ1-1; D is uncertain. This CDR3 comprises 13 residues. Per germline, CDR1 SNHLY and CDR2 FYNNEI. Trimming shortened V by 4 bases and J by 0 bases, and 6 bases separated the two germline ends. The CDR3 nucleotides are TGTGCCAGCAGTGGGTACGTGAACACTGAAGCTTTCTTT. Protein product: CASSGYVNTEAFF. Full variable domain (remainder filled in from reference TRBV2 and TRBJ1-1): EPEVTQTPSHQVTQMGQEVILRCVPISNHLYFYWYRQILGQKVEFLVSFYNNEISEKSEIFDDQFSVERPDGSNFTLKIRSTKLEDSAMYFCASSGYVNTEAFFGQGTRLTVV.

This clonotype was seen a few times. The CDR3 is CASSLWGGANVLTF. The CDR3 DNA reads TGTGCCAGCAGTTTATGGGGTGGGGCCAACGTCCTGACTTTC. This chain connects TRBV12-3 or TRBV12-4 to TRBJ2-6; no reliable D call. The CDR3 loop spans 14 amino acids. V was clipped by 2 bases and J by 3 bases, with 5 bases between them.

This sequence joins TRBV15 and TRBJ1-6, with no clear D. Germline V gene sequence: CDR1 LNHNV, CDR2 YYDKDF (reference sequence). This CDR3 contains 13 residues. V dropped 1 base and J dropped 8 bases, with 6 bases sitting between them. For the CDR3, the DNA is TGTGCCACCAGCAGAGGCGGGGATTCACCCCTCCACTTT. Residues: CATSRGGDSPLHF. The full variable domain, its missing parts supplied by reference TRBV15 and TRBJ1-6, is DAMVIQNPRYQVTQFGKPVTLSCSQTLNHNVMYWYQQKSSQAPKLLFHYYDKDFNNEADTPDNFQSRRPNTSFCFLDIRSPGLGDTAMYLCATSRGGDSPLHFGNGTRLTVT.

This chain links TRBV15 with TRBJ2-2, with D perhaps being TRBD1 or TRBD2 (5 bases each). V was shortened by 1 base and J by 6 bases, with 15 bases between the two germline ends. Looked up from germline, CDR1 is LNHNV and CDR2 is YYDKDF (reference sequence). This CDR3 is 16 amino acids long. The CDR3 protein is CATSRGGFGEAGELFF. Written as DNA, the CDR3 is TGTGCCACCAGCAGAGGGGGGTTTGGTGAGGCCGGGGAGCTGTTTTTT.

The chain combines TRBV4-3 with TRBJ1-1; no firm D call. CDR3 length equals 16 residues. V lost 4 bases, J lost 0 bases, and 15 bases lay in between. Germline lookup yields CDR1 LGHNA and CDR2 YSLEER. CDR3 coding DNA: TGCGCCAGCAGCCCCACGCCGGGAATACTGAACACTGAAGCTTTCTTT. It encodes CASSPTPGILNTEAFF.

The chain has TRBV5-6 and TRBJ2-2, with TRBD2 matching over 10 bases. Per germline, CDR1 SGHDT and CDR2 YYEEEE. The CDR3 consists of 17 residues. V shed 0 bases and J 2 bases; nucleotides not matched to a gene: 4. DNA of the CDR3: TGTGCCAGCAGCTTGGCGTCTAGCGGGAGCAACACCGGGGAGCTGTTTTTT. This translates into CASSLASSGSNTGELFF.

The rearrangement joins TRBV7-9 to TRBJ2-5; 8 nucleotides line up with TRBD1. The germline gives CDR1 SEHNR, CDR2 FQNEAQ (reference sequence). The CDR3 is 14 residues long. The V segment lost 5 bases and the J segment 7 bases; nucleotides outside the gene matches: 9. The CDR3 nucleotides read TGTGCCAGCAGCCAAGGGACAGGCTTGGGGACCCAGTACTTC. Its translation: CASSQGTGLGTQYF.

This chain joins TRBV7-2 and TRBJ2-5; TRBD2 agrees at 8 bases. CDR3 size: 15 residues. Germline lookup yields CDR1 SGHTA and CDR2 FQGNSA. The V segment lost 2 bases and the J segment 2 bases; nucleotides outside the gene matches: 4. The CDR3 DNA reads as TGTGCCAGCAGCTTAATGGGGACTAGGCAAGAGACCCAGTACTTC. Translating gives CASSLMGTRQETQYF.

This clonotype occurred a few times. The CDR3: CAISELASETQYF. CDR3 coding DNA: TGTGCCATCAGTGAGCTAGCGTCAGAGACCCAGTACTTC. V is TRBV10-3 and J is TRBJ2-5; perhaps TRBD2 as D (6 bases). Per germline, CDR1 ENHRY and CDR2 SYGVKD. The CDR3 sequence is 13 residues long. Trimming took 2 bases from V and 4 from J, leaving 8 bases between them.

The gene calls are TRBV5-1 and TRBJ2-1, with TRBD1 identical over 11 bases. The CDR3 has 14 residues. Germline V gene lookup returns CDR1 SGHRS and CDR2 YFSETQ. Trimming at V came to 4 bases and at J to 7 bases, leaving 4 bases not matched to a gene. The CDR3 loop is CASSPGQGGNEQFF. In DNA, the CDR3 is TGCGCCAGCAGCCCGGGACAGGGGGGGAATGAGCAGTTCTTC.

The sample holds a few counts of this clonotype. In DNA, the CDR3 is TGTGCCAGCAGTGTCGTAAACACCGGGGAGCTGTTTTTT. Its protein product is CASSVVNTGELFF. V usage is TRBV25-1 and J usage is TRBJ2-2; no reliable D call. Trimming took 4 bases from V and 2 from J, leaving 5 bases between them. CDR1 and CDR2 from the germline V gene are MGHDK and SYGVNS. This CDR3 comprises 13 residues.